The 6 T cell receptor beta chains given below trace back to one sample, sequenced in a study of shared clonotypes between healthy human individuals (TCRdb year 2020). CD8 naive samples were CD45RO-negative cells positively selected for CCR7, giving a CD45RA+CCR7+ population that excluded TemRA cells. Library generation was performed with the immunoSEQ multiplex PCR assay. TCRdb took this table from immuneACCESS and kept in-frame rearrangements with V and J called. Such tables lack part of the clones; where checked against another copy, unresolved V genes explain under half of the gap, and the rest is unexplained. The sample profile shows fewer than 1 million clones; 96% of them were found once. Clones ranked in the top ten supply about 0.25% of the sample. Sequencing was carried out using naive CD8+ T cells sorted from blood. The cell subset or site label for this specimen denotes: CD45RA+CCR7+. These receptors came from a man younger than 45 in good health.

This chain connects TRBV19 to TRBJ2-1, with a possible D match to TRBD2 (6 bases). The CDR3 covers 17 residues. The germline gives CDR1 LNHDA, CDR2 SQIVND (reference sequence). V gave up 3 bases and J gave up 0 bases, with 15 bases separating them. CDR3 protein: CASSIGASESSYNEQFF. DNA for the CDR3: TGTGCCAGTAGTATCGGGGCTAGCGAGAGCTCCTACAATGAGCAGTTCTTC.

The chain employs TRBV12-2 and TRBJ1-4. TRBV12-2 is a listed pseudogene. This CDR3 comprises 17 residues. In nucleotides, the CDR3 is TGTGCAAGTCGCTACGACTACTCGAGGGCAACTAATGAAAAACTGTTTTTT. Protein: CASRYDYSRATNEKLFF.

The V and J genes are TRBV10-3 and TRBJ2-7, with TRBD2 identical over 7 bases. The germline V gene encodes CDR1 ENHRY and CDR2 SYGVKD. V shed 0 bases, J shed 4 bases, and the junction held 9 bases outside the gene matches. The CDR3 is 16 amino acids. In nucleotides, the CDR3 is TGTGCCATCAGTGAGTCGACGTGGGAGGGCGGGTACGAGCAGTACTTC. Translating it yields CAISESTWEGGYEQYF.

The V and J genes are TRBV5-6 and TRBJ1-2; D gene uncertain. This CDR3 is built from 14 residues. Germline V gene data show CDR1 as SGHDT and CDR2 as YYEEEE. V was trimmed by 6 bases and J by 4 bases, leaving 16 bases between them. The CDR3 sequence: CASTLGAGIYGYTF. Here the CDR3 DNA reads TGTGCCAGCACTCTAGGAGCAGGAATCTATGGCTACACCTTC.

The rearrangement joins TRBV4-3 to TRBJ1-1; D might be TRBD1 (6 bases). The V end was cut by 2 bases, the J end by 5 bases, with 12 bases between. Germline CDR1 LGHNA, CDR2 YSLEER. The CDR3 has 14 amino acids. The CDR3 reads CASSQSEGGTEAFF. DNA of the CDR3: TGCGCCAGCAGCCAATCGGAGGGGGGGACTGAAGCTTTCTTT.

The chain recombines TRBV15 with TRBJ2-1, with 12 bases identical to TRBD2. CDR3 length: 17 amino acids. Germline V gene data show CDR1 as LNHNV and CDR2 as YYDKDF (reference sequence). Losses at the gene ends were 3 bases for V and 7 bases for J; bases not matched to a gene: 10. The chain's CDR3 is CATSRLAGGLSGNEQFF. CDR3 sequence (DNA): TGTGCCACCAGCAGGCTAGCGGGAGGGCTATCGGGGAATGAGCAGTTCTTC.